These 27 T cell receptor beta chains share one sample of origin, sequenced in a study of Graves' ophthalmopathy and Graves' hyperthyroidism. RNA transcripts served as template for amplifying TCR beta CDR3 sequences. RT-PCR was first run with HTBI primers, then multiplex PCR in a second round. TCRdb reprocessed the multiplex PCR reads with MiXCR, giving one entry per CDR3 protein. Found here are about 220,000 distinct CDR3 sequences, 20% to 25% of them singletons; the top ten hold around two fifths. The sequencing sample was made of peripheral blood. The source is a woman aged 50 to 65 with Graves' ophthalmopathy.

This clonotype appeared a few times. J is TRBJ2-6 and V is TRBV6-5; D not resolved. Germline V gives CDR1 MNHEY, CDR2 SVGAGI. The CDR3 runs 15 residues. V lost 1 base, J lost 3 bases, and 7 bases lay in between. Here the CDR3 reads CASSYWGSGANVLTF. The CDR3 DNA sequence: TGTGCCAGCAGTTACTGGGGAAGTGGGGCCAACGTCCTGACTTTC.

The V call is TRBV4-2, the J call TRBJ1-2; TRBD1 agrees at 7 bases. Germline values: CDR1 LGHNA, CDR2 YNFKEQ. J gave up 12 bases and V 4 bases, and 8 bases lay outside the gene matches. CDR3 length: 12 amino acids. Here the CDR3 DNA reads TGTGCCAGCAGCCTTTCCGGGACAGCGCACACCTTC. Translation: CASSLSGTAHTF.

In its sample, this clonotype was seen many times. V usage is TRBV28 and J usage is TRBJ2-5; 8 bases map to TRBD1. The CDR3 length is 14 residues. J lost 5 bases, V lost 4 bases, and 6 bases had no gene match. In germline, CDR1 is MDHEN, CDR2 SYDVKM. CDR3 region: CASSWTGLRETQYF. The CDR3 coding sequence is TGTGCCAGCAGTTGGACAGGGTTGCGGGAGACCCAGTACTTC.

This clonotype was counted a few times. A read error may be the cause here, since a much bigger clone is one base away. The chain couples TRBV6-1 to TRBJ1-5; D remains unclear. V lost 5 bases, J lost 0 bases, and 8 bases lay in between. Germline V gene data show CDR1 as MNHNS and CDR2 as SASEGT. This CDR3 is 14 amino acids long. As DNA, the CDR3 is TGTGCCAGCAGTAAACAGAGTAGCAATCAGCCCCAGCATTTT. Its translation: CASSKQSSNQPQHF.

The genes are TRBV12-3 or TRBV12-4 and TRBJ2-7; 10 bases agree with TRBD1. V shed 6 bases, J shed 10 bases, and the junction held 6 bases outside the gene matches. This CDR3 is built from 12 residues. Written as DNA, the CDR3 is TGTGCCAGCAGCCTGGGACAGGGGAAACAGTACTTC. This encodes CASSLGQGKQYF.

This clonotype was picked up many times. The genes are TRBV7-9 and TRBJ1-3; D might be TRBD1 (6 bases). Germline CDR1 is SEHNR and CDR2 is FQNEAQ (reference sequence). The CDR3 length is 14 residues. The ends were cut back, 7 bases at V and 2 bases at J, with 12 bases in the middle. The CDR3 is CASKRQDAGNTIYF. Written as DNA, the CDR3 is TGTGCCAGCAAGAGACAGGACGCTGGAAACACCATATATTTT. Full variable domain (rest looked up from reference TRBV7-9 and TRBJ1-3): DTGVSQNPRHKITKRGQNVTFRCDPISEHNRLYWYRQTLGQGPEFLTYFQNEAQLEKSRLLSDRFSAERPKGSFSTLEIQRTEQGDSAMYLCASKRQDAGNTIYFGEGSWLTVV.

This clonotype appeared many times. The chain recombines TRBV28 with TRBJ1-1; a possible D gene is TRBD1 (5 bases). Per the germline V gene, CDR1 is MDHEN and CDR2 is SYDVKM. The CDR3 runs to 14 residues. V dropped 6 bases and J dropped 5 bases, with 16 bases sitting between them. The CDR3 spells CASRHGGGGTEAFF. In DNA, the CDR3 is TGTGCCAGCAGGCACGGGGGAGGTGGGACTGAAGCTTTCTTT.

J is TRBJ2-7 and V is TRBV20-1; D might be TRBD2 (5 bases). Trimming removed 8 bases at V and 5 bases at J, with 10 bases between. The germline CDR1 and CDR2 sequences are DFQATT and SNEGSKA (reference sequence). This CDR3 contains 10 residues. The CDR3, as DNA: TGCAGTTTCACGAGGGACGAGCAGTACTTC. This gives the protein CSFTRDEQYF.

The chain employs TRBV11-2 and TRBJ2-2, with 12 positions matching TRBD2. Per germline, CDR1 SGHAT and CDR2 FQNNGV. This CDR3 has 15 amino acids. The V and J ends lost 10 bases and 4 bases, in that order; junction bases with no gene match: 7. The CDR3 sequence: CATSSGRATTGELFF. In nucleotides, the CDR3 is TGTGCCACCTCTAGCGGGAGGGCCACCACCGGGGAGCTGTTTTTT.

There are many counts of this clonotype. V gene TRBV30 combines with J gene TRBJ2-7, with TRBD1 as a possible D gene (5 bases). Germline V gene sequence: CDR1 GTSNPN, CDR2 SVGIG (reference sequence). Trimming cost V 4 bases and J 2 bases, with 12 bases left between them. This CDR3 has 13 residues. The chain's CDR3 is CAWTGPPTYEQYF. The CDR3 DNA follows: TGTGCCTGGACAGGGCCACCGACCTACGAGCAGTACTTC.

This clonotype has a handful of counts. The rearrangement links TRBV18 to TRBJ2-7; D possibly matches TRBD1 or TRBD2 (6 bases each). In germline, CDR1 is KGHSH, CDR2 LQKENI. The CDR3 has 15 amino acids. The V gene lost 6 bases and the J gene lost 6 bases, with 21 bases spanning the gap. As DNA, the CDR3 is TGTGCCAGCTCCCTACAGGGATCTAAGGGGGGCGAGCAGTACTTC. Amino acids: CASSLQGSKGGEQYF. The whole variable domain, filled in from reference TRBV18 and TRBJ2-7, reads NAGVMQNPRHLVRRRGQEARLRCSPMKGHSHVYWYRQLPEEGLKFMVYLQKENIIDESGMPKERFSAEFPKEGPSILRIQQVVRGDSAAYFCASSLQGSKGGEQYFGPGTRLTVT.

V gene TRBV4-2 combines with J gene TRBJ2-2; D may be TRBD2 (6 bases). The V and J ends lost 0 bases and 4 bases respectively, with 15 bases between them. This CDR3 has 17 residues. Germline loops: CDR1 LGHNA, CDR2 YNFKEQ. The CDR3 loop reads CASSQDLASAGTGELFF. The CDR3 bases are TGTGCCAGCAGCCAAGATCTGGCTAGCGCTGGCACCGGGGAGCTGTTTTTT.

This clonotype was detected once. The CDR3 loop reads CSARGQFNYGYTF. For the CDR3, the DNA is TGCAGTGCGAGGGGACAATTTAACTATGGCTACACCTTC. This chain connects TRBV20-1 to TRBJ1-2; maybe TRBD1 (6 bases). The germline CDR1 and CDR2 sequences are DFQATT and SNEGSKA (reference sequence). The CDR3 runs to 13 residues. Trimming shortened V by 6 bases and J by 1 base, and 12 bases separated the two germline ends.

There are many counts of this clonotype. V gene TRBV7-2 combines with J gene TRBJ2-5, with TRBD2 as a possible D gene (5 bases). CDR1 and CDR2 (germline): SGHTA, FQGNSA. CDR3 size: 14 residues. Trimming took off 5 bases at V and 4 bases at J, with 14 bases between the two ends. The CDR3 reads CASSPGLSPETQYF. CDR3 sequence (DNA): TGTGCCAGCAGCCCAGGACTTAGCCCAGAGACCCAGTACTTC.

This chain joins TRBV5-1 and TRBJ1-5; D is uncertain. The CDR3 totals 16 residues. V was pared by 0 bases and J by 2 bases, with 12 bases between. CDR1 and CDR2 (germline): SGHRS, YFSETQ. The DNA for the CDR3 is TGCGCCAGCAGCTTGGGGCAGACGGGTGGCAATCAGCCCCAGCATTTT. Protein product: CASSLGQTGGNQPQHF.

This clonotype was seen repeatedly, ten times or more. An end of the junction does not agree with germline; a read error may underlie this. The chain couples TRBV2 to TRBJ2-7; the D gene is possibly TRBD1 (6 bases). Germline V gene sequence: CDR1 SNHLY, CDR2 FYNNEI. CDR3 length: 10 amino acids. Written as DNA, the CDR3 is TGTGCCAGCAGGGCAGGGGAGCGGTACTTC. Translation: CASRAGERYF.

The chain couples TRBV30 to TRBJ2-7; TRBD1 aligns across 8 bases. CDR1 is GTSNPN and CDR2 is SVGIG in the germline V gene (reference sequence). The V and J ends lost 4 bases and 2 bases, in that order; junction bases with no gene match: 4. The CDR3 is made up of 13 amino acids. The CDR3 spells CAWTPGQAYEQYF. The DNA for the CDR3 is TGTGCCTGGACGCCGGGACAGGCCTACGAGCAGTACTTC.

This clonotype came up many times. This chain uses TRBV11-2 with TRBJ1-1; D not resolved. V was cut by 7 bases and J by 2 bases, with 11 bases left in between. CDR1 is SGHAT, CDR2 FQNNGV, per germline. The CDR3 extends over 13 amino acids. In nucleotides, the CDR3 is TGTGCCAGCACCCTTGGACCTAACACTGAAGCTTTCTTT. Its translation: CASTLGPNTEAFF.

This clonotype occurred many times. CDR3 residues: CASNKDRVRYGYTF. The CDR3 DNA reads TGTGCCAGCAACAAGGACAGGGTCCGCTATGGCTACACCTTC. This rearrangement joins TRBV11-2 to TRBJ1-2; 8 bases align to TRBD1. CDR1 and CDR2 (germline): SGHAT, FQNNGV. The CDR3 totals 14 residues. V was pared by 7 bases and J by 4 bases, with 8 bases of the junction left unmatched.

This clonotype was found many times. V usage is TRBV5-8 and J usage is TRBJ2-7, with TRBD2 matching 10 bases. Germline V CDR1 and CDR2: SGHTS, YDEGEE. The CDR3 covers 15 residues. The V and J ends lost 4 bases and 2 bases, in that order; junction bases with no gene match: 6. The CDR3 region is CASSIGLAAPYEQYF. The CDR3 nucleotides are TGTGCCAGCAGCATAGGACTAGCGGCACCCTACGAGCAGTACTTC.

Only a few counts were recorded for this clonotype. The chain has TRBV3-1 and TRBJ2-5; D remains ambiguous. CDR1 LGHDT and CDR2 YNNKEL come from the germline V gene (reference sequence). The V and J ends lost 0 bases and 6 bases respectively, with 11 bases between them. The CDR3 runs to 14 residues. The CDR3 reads CASSQDIQAQTQYF. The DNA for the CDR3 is TGTGCCAGCAGCCAAGATATTCAGGCCCAGACCCAGTACTTC.

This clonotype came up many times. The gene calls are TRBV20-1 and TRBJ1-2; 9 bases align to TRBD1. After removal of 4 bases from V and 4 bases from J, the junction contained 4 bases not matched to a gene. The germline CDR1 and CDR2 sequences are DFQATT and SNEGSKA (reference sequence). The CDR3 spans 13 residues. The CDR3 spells CSAIDRGAYGYTF. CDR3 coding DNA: TGCAGTGCTATTGACAGGGGGGCCTATGGCTACACCTTC.

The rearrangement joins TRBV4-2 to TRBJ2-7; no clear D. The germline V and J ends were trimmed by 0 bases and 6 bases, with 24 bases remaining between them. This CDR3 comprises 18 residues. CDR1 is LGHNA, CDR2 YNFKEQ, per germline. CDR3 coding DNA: TGTGCCAGCAGCCAAGAAGATATCCGGACCGTTAGAAACGGCGAGCAGTACTTC. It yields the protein CASSQEDIRTVRNGEQYF.

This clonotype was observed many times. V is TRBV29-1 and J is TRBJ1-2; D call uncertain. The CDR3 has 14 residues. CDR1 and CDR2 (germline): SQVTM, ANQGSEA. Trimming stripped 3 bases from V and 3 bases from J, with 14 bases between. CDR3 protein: CSVENAGRHYGYTF. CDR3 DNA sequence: TGCAGCGTTGAGAACGCCGGGAGGCACTATGGCTACACCTTC.

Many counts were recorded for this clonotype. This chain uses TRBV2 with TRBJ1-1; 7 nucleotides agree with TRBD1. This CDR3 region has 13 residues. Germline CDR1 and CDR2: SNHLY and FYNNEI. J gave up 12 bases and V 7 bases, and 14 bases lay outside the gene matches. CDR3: CASTTLRQGGTFF. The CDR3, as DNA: TGTGCCAGCACCACTTTACGACAGGGCGGGACTTTCTTT.

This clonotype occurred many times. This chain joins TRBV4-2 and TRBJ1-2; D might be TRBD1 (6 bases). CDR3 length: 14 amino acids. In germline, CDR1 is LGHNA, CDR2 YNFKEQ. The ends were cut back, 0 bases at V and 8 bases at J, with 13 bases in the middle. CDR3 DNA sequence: TGTGCCAGCAGCCAAGATAAGGTGACAGGAGGCTACACCTTC. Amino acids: CASSQDKVTGGYTF.

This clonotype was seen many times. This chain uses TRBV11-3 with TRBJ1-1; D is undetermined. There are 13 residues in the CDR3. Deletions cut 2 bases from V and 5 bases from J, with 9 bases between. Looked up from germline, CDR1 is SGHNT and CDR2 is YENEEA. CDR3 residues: CASSLNGRTEAFF. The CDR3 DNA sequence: TGTGCCAGCAGCTTAAACGGAAGGACTGAAGCTTTCTTT. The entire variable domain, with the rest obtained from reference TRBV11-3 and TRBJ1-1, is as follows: EAGVVQSPRYKIIEKKQPVAFWCNPISGHNTLYWYLQNLGQGPELLIRYENEEAVDDSQLPKDRFSAERLKGVDSTLKIQPAELGDSAVYLCASSLNGRTEAFFGQGTRLTVV.